This TCR beta chain is from a study of blood T cell repertoires in COVID-19. Study at large: From the United States, Italy and Spain came samples of acute and convalescent COVID-19. In each case, the material was cDNA or gDNA derived from T cells, B-cell-depleted T cells, or PBMCs.

Germline V CDR1 and CDR2: LGHDT, YNNKEL (reference sequence). The V gene lost 3 bases and the J gene lost 1 base, with 14 bases spanning the gap. The CDR3 spans 16 residues. Original processing methods: Amplifying reference gene primers gave estimates of nucleated cell counts. The table came from immunoSEQ multiplex PCR; TCRdb's copy has only in-frame clones and leaves some out. V, J and clone size are taken as reported in that table, and D and trimming were inferred from the DNA itself. This sample has tens of thousands of clones, with almost 85% found just once. V gene TRBV3-1 (or the pseudogene TRBV3-2) combines with J gene TRBJ2-3, with D possibly TRBD1 on 6 matching bases. Sequences were obtained from peripheral blood. The origin of this receptor is a woman older than 75 with acute or convalescent COVID-19. As DNA, the CDR3 is TGTGCCAGCAGCCAGGACAGAGGTGTCGGCACAGATACGCAGTATTTT. Amino acids: CASSQDRGVGTDTQYF.